The next 13 T cell receptor beta chains were all read from a single sample in a study of early T cells in non-severe SARS-CoV-2 infection. TCRdb reprocessed the 5' RACE reads with MiXCR, giving one entry per CDR3 protein. The sample includes about 28,000 distinct CDR3 sequences, 4.6% of them seen just once. Sequences were derived from whole blood, sampled at baseline. These receptors were collected from an adult who was a healthcare worker with PCR-confirmed SARS-CoV-2 infection or an uninfected control (not recorded which).

This clonotype occurred many times. This chain joins TRBV10-3 and TRBJ1-3; D uncertain. The length of the CDR3 is 14 residues. The germline gives CDR1 ENHRY, CDR2 SYGVKD. V was clipped by 3 bases and J by 0 bases, with 6 bases between them. This CDR3 is CAISDGSSGNTIYF. CDR3 DNA sequence: TGTGCCATCAGTGACGGTAGCTCTGGAAACACCATATATTTT.

This clonotype was seen more than once but under ten times. V gene TRBV6-1 combines with J gene TRBJ1-2; the D gene is possibly TRBD1 (6 bases). The CDR3 covers 13 residues. From germline, CDR1 is MNHNS and CDR2 SASEGT. Trimming took off 5 bases at V and 0 bases at J, with 7 bases between the two ends. This chain's CDR3 is CASSRTANYGYTF. In DNA form, the CDR3 reads TGTGCCAGCAGTAGGACAGCTAACTATGGCTACACCTTC.

As to this clonotype: Being one base from a much bigger clone, this may be a read error. The rearrangement uses TRBV12-3 or TRBV12-4 and TRBJ1-1; D gene ambiguous. The CDR3 consists of 13 residues. CDR3 protein: CANSPYLGTEAFF. Written as DNA, the CDR3 is TGTGCCAACAGTCCGTACCTGGGCACTGAAGCTTTCTTT.

At least ten counts were recorded for this clonotype. The genes are TRBV15 and TRBJ2-2, with 8 bases identical to TRBD2. The germline gives CDR1 LNHNV, CDR2 YYDKDF (reference sequence). V trimming: 4 bases; J trimming: 4 bases; junction bases outside the gene matches: 2. The CDR3 sequence is 14 residues long. The CDR3 DNA follows: TGTGCCACCAGCATAGCGGGGCTCACCGGGGAGCTGTTTTTT. Protein sequence: CATSIAGLTGELFF.

This clonotype turned up a few times. A junction boundary mismatches the germline segment, possibly from a read error. V is TRBV6-6 and J is TRBJ1-2; D is possibly TRBD1 (5 bases). CDR1 and CDR2 (germline): MNHNY, SVGAGI (reference sequence). The CDR3 is 16 amino acids. The CDR3 sequence: CASSPTGPIFNYGHTF. The CDR3 bases are TGTGCCAGCAGCCCGACGGGGCCGATCTTTAACTATGGCCACACCTTC.

The sample holds many counts of this clonotype. V is TRBV7-8 and J is TRBJ1-3; 8 bases match TRBD1. This CDR3 region has 16 residues. V gave up 3 bases and J gave up 1 base; unmatched junction bases: 5. Per the germline V gene, CDR1 is SGHVS and CDR2 is FQNEAQ. CDR3 loop: CASSFGQGRSGNTIYF. In DNA, the CDR3 is TGTGCCAGCAGCTTCGGACAGGGCAGATCTGGAAACACCATATATTTT.

The genes are TRBV27 and TRBJ2-7; TRBD2 aligns across 7 bases. The V gene end was trimmed by 1 base and the J gene end by 2 bases; junction bases not matched to a gene: 5. The CDR3 has 15 residues. Germline CDR1 and CDR2: MNHEY and SMNVEV (reference sequence). The CDR3 loop reads CASSLWGGIAYEQYF. The CDR3 DNA reads as TGTGCCAGCAGTTTATGGGGGGGTATCGCCTACGAGCAGTACTTC.

Remarks on this clonotype: A clone one base away is much larger, so this may be a read error. The chain joins TRBV4-1 to TRBJ2-5, with a possible D match to TRBD1 (6 bases). Germline CDR1 is MGHRA and CDR2 is YSYEKL. Deletions cut 5 bases from V and 5 bases from J, with 12 bases between. CDR3 length equals 13 residues. CDR3 amino acids: CASSSTGLETQYF. In DNA form, the CDR3 reads TGCGCCAGCAGCTCTACAGGGCTCGAGACCCAGTACTTC.

At least ten counts were recorded for this clonotype. V is TRBV18 and J is TRBJ2-7, with a possible D match to TRBD1 (6 bases). The CDR3 is made up of 15 amino acids. V lost 3 bases and J 3 bases, leaving 15 bases between the germline ends. Germline V gene sequence: CDR1 KGHSH, CDR2 LQKENI. This chain's CDR3 is CASSPTGSTNYEQYF. The CDR3 region has the DNA TGTGCCAGCTCACCCACAGGGTCGACTAACTACGAGCAGTACTTC.

This clonotype was observed at least ten times. V and J are TRBV11-2 and TRBJ2-5, with unresolved D. The germline CDR1 and CDR2 sequences are SGHAT and FQNNGV. Trimming removed 2 bases at V and 1 base at J, with 5 bases between. The CDR3 totals 13 residues. The CDR3 DNA reads as TGTGCCAGCAGCTTATCCTTCCAAGAGACCCAGTACTTC. It is translated as CASSLSFQETQYF.

In its sample, this clonotype was seen a few times. The rearrangement links TRBV28 to TRBJ2-3; 9 bases align to TRBD2. With 8 bases clipped from V and 4 bases from J, the junction kept 10 bases outside the gene matches. The length of the CDR3 is 15 residues. Germline V gene data show CDR1 as MDHEN and CDR2 as SYDVKM. The CDR3 protein is CASWWAGGLADTQYF. The CDR3, as DNA: TGTGCCAGCTGGTGGGCGGGGGGGCTGGCAGATACGCAGTATTTT.

This chain links TRBV6-5 with TRBJ2-7, with TRBD1 as a possible D gene (6 bases). The CDR3 is 13 residues long. CDR1 and CDR2 from the germline V gene are MNHEY and SVGAGI. Trimming left V 7 bases short and J 1 base short, with 11 bases between. CDR3 in DNA: TGTGCCAGCACCTCGGGACATTCCTACGAGCAGTACTTC. Its translation is CASTSGHSYEQYF.

This clonotype was recorded many times. The rearrangement joins TRBV5-1 to TRBJ1-1, with D unclear. This CDR3 comprises 12 residues. CDR1 SGHRS and CDR2 YFSETQ come from the germline V gene. Trimming cost V 3 bases and J 0 bases, with 3 bases left between them. CDR3 region: CASSSMNTEAFF. The CDR3 region has the DNA TGCGCCAGCAGCTCGATGAACACTGAAGCTTTCTTT.